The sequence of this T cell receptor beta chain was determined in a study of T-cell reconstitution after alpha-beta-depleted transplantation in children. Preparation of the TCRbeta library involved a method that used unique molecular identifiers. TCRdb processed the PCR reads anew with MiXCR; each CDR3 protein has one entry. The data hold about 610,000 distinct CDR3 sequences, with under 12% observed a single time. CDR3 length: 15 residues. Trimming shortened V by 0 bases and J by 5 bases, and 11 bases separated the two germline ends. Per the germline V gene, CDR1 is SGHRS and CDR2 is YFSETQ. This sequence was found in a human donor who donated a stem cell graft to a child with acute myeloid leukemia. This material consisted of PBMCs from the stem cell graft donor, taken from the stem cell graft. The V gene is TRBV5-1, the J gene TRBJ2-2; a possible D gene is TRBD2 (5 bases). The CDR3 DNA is TGCGCCAGCAGCTTGGAACACCCGGGGACCGGGGAGCTGTTTTTT. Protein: CASSLEHPGTGELFF.